The 21 T cell receptor beta chains below were found in one sample sequenced in a study of shared clonotypes between healthy human individuals (dated by TCRdb to the early 2020s). Library creation used the immunoSEQ multiplex PCR assay. This immuneACCESS table, as held by TCRdb, lists in-frame sequences with V and J called but not all clones. Of the missing ones, under half trace to an unresolved V gene in checked studies; the others have no known cause. This sample has some 2.1 million clones in its table, and 90% to 95% of those were observed once. 0.13% of the sample is taken by the ten largest. The sequencing sample was made of naive CD4+ T cells sorted from blood. The cell subset or site tag for this specimen amounts to: CD45RA+ positively selected. Receptors originate from a man in his late teens or twenties in good health.

The chain couples TRBV14 to TRBJ2-2, with D possibly matching TRBD1 (6 bases). CDR1 is SGHDN, CDR2 FVKESK, per germline. This CDR3 has 16 residues. V gave up 4 bases and J gave up 6 bases, with 18 bases separating them. CDR3 sequence (DNA): TGTGCCAGCAGCCCCGGACAGCCAGGGTTGTCCGGGGAGCTGTTTTTT. Translated, it gives CASSPGQPGLSGELFF.

A word on this clone: Distinct nucleotide sequences in the sample also encode this CDR3. The chain uses TRBV30 and TRBJ1-1, with a possible D match to TRBD1 (5 bases). CDR3 length: 13 amino acids. Germline CDR1 and CDR2: GTSNPN and SVGIG (reference sequence). V lost 1 base and J lost 3, with 9 bases in between. CDR3: CAWSAGGDTEAFF. CDR3 coding DNA: TGTGCCTGGAGTGCCGGGGGGGACACTGAAGCTTTCTTT.

Worth noting for this clone: A read error may produce the germline difference seen at one junction end. This chain connects TRBV2 to TRBJ2-1; D unresolved. CDR1 and CDR2 (germline): SNHLY, FYNNEI. This CDR3 contains 15 residues. The CDR3 nucleotides read TGTGCCAGCAGTGAAGCCCGAGGACGCTACGATGAGCAGTTCTTC. As protein: CASSEARGRYDEQFF.

The rearrangement links TRBV10-3 to TRBJ1-4; 7 bases fit TRBD1. Germline CDR1 ENHRY, CDR2 SYGVKD. This CDR3 is built from 14 residues. V trimming: 8 bases; J trimming: 8 bases; junction bases outside the gene matches: 11. The CDR3 DNA follows: TGTGCCATCCAGGATCCGGGACAGAAGGAAAAACTGTTTTTT. This codes for CAIQDPGQKEKLFF.

V is TRBV6-6 and J is TRBJ1-3; no definite D call. Trimming shortened V by 5 bases and J by 0 bases, and 14 bases separated the two germline ends. Germline loops: CDR1 MNHNY, CDR2 SVGAGI (reference sequence). The CDR3 loop spans 16 amino acids. The CDR3, as DNA: TGTGCCAGCAGTCCGGACTCACCGAGCTCTGGAAACACCATATATTTT. Translation gives CASSPDSPSSGNTIYF.

This clone was recorded once. The rearrangement joins TRBV28 to TRBJ2-7, with 8 bases lining up with TRBD2. V lost 5 bases and J lost 3; bases outside the gene matches: 6. The length of the CDR3 is 14 residues. The germline gives CDR1 MDHEN, CDR2 SYDVKM. The chain's CDR3 is CASSRTGGIYEQYF. CDR3 DNA: TGTGCCAGCAGTCGTACGGGAGGGATCTACGAGCAGTACTTC.

V usage is TRBV6-1 and J usage is TRBJ2-5, with D possibly being TRBD1 or TRBD2 (5 bases each). Germline V gene lookup returns CDR1 MNHNS and CDR2 SASEGT. This CDR3 is built from 11 residues. With 3 bases removed from V and 9 bases from J, the gap between germline ends came to 8 bases. The CDR3 DNA follows: TGTGCCAGCAGTGACTTGGGGGCCCAGTACTTC. Translating gives CASSDLGAQYF.

V is TRBV29-1 and J is TRBJ2-3; 8 positions agree with TRBD1. V was clipped by 2 bases and J by 6 bases; unmatched bases: 4. The CDR3 has 13 amino acids. CDR1 and CDR2 (germline): SQVTM, ANQGSEA. CDR3 DNA: TGCAGCGTTGAAACCGACAGGGGTGATACGCAGTATTTT. It translates to CSVETDRGDTQYF.

The V gene is TRBV5-6, the J gene TRBJ2-5; the match to TRBD1 covers 9 bases. Germline V gene lookup returns CDR1 SGHDT and CDR2 YYEEEE. This CDR3 is built from 17 residues. Trimming cost V 2 bases and J 2 bases; bases outside gene matches: 10. The CDR3 nucleotides are TGTGCCAGCAGCTTATTCCGGGGACAGGGTATTCAAGAGACCCAGTACTTC. It codes for CASSLFRGQGIQETQYF.

The V and J genes are TRBV25-1 and TRBJ2-3, with 8 bases matching TRBD2. The V segment lost 1 base and the J segment 5 bases; nucleotides outside the gene matches: 11. The germline gives CDR1 MGHDK, CDR2 SYGVNS. The CDR3 covers 17 residues. CDR3 residues: CASSELGSGKEKDTQYF. The CDR3 region has the DNA TGTGCCAGCAGTGAATTAGGTAGCGGGAAGGAAAAAGATACGCAGTATTTT.

The rearrangement uses TRBV27 and TRBJ1-2; possible D gene TRBD1, 6 bases. Trimming left V 5 bases short and J 7 bases short, with 17 bases between. This CDR3 comprises 14 residues. Germline-derived CDR1 and CDR2 are MNHEY and SMNVEV (reference sequence). In nucleotides, the CDR3 is TGTGCCAGCAGTACTACAGGGCTGCCGGGTGGCTACACCTTC. Its translation is CASSTTGLPGGYTF.

On this clone: Other nucleotide sequences from this sample produce the same CDR3. The chain uses TRBV18 and TRBJ2-7; D might be TRBD1 (6 bases). The CDR3 consists of 13 residues. Per the germline V gene, CDR1 is KGHSH and CDR2 is LQKENI. Trimming cost V 3 bases and J 7 bases, with 13 bases left between them. CDR3 sequence: CASSPQGTGEQYF. The CDR3 bases are TGTGCCAGCTCACCGCAGGGGACGGGGGAGCAGTACTTC. Together with reference TRBV18 and TRBJ2-7, the CDR3 gives the full variable domain: NAGVMQNPRHLVRRRGQEARLRCSPMKGHSHVYWYRQLPEEGLKFMVYLQKENIIDESGMPKERFSAEFPKEGPSILRIQQVVRGDSAAYFCASSPQGTGEQYFGPGTRLTVT.

The genes are TRBV25-1 and TRBJ2-1, with D perhaps TRBD2 (6 bases). Germline V gene lookup returns CDR1 MGHDK and CDR2 SYGVNS. Between the trimmed V and J ends, which lost 5 bases and 0 bases, there was a span of 17 bases. The CDR3 spans 17 residues. CDR3 coding DNA: TGTGCCAGCAGTCCCATGGAGGGAGCGGTCTCCTACAATGAGCAGTTCTTC. Translated: CASSPMEGAVSYNEQFF.

V gene TRBV6-5 combines with J gene TRBJ2-7; 7 positions match TRBD2. The CDR3 has 13 residues. Losses at the gene ends were 2 bases for V and 3 bases for J; bases not matched to a gene: 1. Germline V gene lookup returns CDR1 MNHEY and CDR2 SVGAGI. CDR3 in DNA: TGTGCCAGCAGTTACGGGACTAACTACGAGCAGTACTTC. The encoded protein is CASSYGTNYEQYF.

V usage is TRBV10-3 and J usage is TRBJ2-1, with D possibly called TRBD1 or TRBD2 (6 bases each). V lost 0 bases and J 11 bases, leaving 20 bases between the germline ends. The CDR3 consists of 16 residues. Germline CDR1 reads ENHRY; CDR2 reads SYGVKD. The DNA of the CDR3 is TGTGCCATCAGTGAGTCGACTCCGGGGGCGGCCCATCAGCAGTTCTTC. Its translation is CAISESTPGAAHQQFF.

The J gene is TRBJ2-2, the V gene TRBV13; D is possibly TRBD1 (6 bases). The CDR3 runs to 19 residues. V dropped 1 base and J dropped 4 bases, with 22 bases sitting between them. The germline CDR1 and CDR2 sequences are PRHDT and FYEKMQ (reference sequence). CDR3 bases: TGTGCCAGCAGCTTAGTAGTCTTACCAGGGGCCTCAGGCACCGGGGAGCTGTTTTTT. Translation: CASSLVVLPGASGTGELFF.

This clone was counted only a few times. The CDR3 loop reads CASSPTGGTNEKLFF. In DNA, the CDR3 is TGTGCCAGCAGCCCAACAGGGGGGACTAATGAAAAACTGTTTTTT. This chain links TRBV6-4 with TRBJ1-4; 8 bases are a match to TRBD1. CDR1 and CDR2 from the germline V gene are MRHNA and SNTAGT. After removal of 6 bases from V and 2 bases from J, the junction contained 5 bases not matched to a gene. CDR3 length: 15 residues.

The V gene is TRBV27, the J gene TRBJ1-1; D is perhaps TRBD1 (5 bases). The germline V gene has CDR1 MNHEY and CDR2 SMNVEV (reference sequence). Trimming stripped 4 bases from V and 1 base from J, with 13 bases between. This CDR3 has 15 amino acids. The chain's CDR3 is CASSSGQLGNTEAFF. Written as DNA, the CDR3 is TGTGCCAGCAGTTCCGGACAATTGGGGAACACTGAAGCTTTCTTT.

The CDR3 loop reads CASTSLGGEKLFF. CDR3 DNA: TGTGCCAGCACCTCACTCGGCGGGGAAAAACTGTTTTTT. The chain recombines TRBV9 with TRBJ1-4; no clear D. CDR1 is SGDLS and CDR2 is YYNGEE in the germline V gene. Trimming shortened V by 6 bases and J by 8 bases, and 14 bases separated the two germline ends. The CDR3 loop spans 13 amino acids.

The chain has TRBV6-1 and TRBJ2-7; TRBD2 aligns across 14 bases. Per germline, CDR1 MNHNS and CDR2 SASEGT. This CDR3 spans 17 amino acids. V lost 1 base and J lost 0; bases outside the gene matches: 2. CDR3 loop: CASSEEGTSGSSYEQYF. DNA for the CDR3: TGTGCCAGCAGTGAAGAAGGGACTAGCGGGAGCTCCTACGAGCAGTACTTC.

This chain's CDR3 is CSLGGGTDGYTF. The CDR3 DNA follows: TGCAGCCTGGGGGGCGGGACAGATGGCTACACCTTC. The chain recombines TRBV29-1 with TRBJ1-2, with TRBD1 matching 7 bases. The trim removed 8 bases at V and 6 bases at J, leaving 9 bases unmatched. CDR1 and CDR2 (germline): SQVTM, ANQGSEA. The CDR3 runs 12 residues.